Below, 9 T cell receptor beta chains from the same sample are listed, as sequenced in a study of blood T cell repertoires in COVID-19. Using immunoSEQ multiplex PCR, the repertoire was profiled, and TCRdb retains in-frame clones only, with some absent. The profile shows about 250,000 clones, roughly four fifths of them singletons. Sequenced material: peripheral blood. The receptors come from a woman aged 70-85 years with acute or convalescent COVID-19.

The chain uses TRBV5-1 and TRBJ2-5, with D perhaps TRBD2 (5 bases). The CDR3 spans 14 residues. Trimming cost V 0 bases and J 5 bases, with 11 bases left between them. The germline V gene has CDR1 SGHRS and CDR2 YFSETQ. In DNA form, the CDR3 reads TGCGCCAGCAGCTTGGTGAGAAGGGAGGAGACCCAGTACTTC. This sequence encodes CASSLVRREETQYF.

V is TRBV15 and J is TRBJ2-1, with 8 bases matching TRBD1. The CDR3 sequence is 15 residues long. The V segment lost 6 bases and the J segment 0 bases; nucleotides outside the gene matches: 4. Germline CDR1 and CDR2: LNHNV and YYDKDF (reference sequence). DNA of the CDR3: TGTGCCACCAGGACAGGGGCCAGCTCCTACAATGAGCAGTTCTTC. Its translation: CATRTGASSYNEQFF.

The rearrangement joins TRBV13 to TRBJ1-1; tentative D call: TRBD1 (5 bases). This CDR3 contains 14 residues. Per germline, CDR1 PRHDT and CDR2 FYEKMQ (reference sequence). V was pared by 0 bases and J by 2 bases, with 7 bases between. In DNA form, the CDR3 reads TGTGCCAGCAGCTTAGGGTGGGGCAACACTGAAGCTTTCTTT. Protein product: CASSLGWGNTEAFF.

The V and J genes are TRBV6-5 and TRBJ1-1, with D unresolved. V gave up 3 bases and J gave up 6 bases, with 11 bases separating them. The CDR3 spans 13 residues. Germline V gene sequence: CDR1 MNHEY, CDR2 SVGAGI. This CDR3 is CASSYTRISEAFF. The CDR3 DNA is TGTGCCAGCAGTTATACGAGAATTTCTGAAGCTTTCTTT.

The V gene is TRBV5-5, the J gene TRBJ1-3, with 7 positions matching TRBD1. The trim removed 0 bases at V and 6 bases at J, leaving 9 bases unmatched. CDR3 length equals 16 residues. Germline lookup yields CDR1 SGHKS and CDR2 YYEKEE (reference sequence). The CDR3: CASSLDVLGGANTIYF. Here the CDR3 DNA reads TGTGCCAGCAGCTTGGATGTATTAGGGGGCGCAAACACCATATATTTT.

V gene TRBV5-1 combines with J gene TRBJ2-5; the D gene is possibly TRBD1 (6 bases). From germline, CDR1 is SGHRS and CDR2 YFSETQ. Trimming stripped 0 bases from V and 4 bases from J, with 13 bases between. The CDR3 length is 15 residues. CDR3 loop: CASSLEQLTGETQYF. The CDR3 nucleotides read TGCGCCAGCAGCTTGGAGCAGCTGACAGGAGAGACCCAGTACTTC.

V usage is TRBV11-2 and J usage is TRBJ1-4, with D perhaps matching TRBD1 (5 bases). The CDR3 spans 15 residues. V lost 3 bases and J lost 8, with 16 bases in between. CDR1 SGHAT and CDR2 FQNNGV come from the germline V gene. The CDR3 DNA follows: TGTGCCAGCAGCTTCGAGGAGGGGAGAAGGGAAAAACTGTTTTTT. Translated, it gives CASSFEEGRREKLFF.

The chain combines TRBV7-9 with TRBJ1-1; D might be TRBD1 (5 bases). The germline CDR1 and CDR2 sequences are SEHNR and FQNEAQ (reference sequence). V was clipped by 6 bases and J by 10 bases, with 15 bases between them. This CDR3 contains 12 residues. The CDR3 region is CASSPDSRGAFF. The CDR3 DNA follows: TGTGCCAGCAGTCCTGACAGTCGTGGAGCTTTCTTT.

The genes are TRBV6-5 and TRBJ1-1, with no clear D. The germline V gene encodes CDR1 MNHEY and CDR2 SVGAGI. CDR3 length: 13 amino acids. Trimming pared 9 bases from V and 11 bases from J, leaving 22 bases between. CDR3 bases: TGTGCCAGTGCTGGGGTATCGATGACTATGGCTTTCTTT. This encodes CASAGVSMTMAFF.